This T cell receptor beta chain originates from a study of control samples from healthy donors and cancer patients. Repertoires were generated with immunoSEQ multiplex PCR, while TCRdb's copy carries only in-frame clones and drops some. The sample lists around 110,000 clones; 85% to 90% were seen once. In germline, CDR1 is SGHTA, CDR2 FQGTGA. The CDR3 loop spans 18 amino acids. V was shortened by 1 base and J by 4 bases, with 22 bases between the two germline ends. The TCR was taken from a woman between 45 and 60 years old with colorectal cancer. The chain is built from TRBV7-3 and TRBJ2-5; no clear D. Sequencing was carried out using PBMCs. CDR3 region: CASSLMAPGSTWAETQYF. DNA of the CDR3: TGTGCCAGCAGCTTAATGGCCCCTGGATCTACGTGGGCAGAGACCCAGTACTTC.